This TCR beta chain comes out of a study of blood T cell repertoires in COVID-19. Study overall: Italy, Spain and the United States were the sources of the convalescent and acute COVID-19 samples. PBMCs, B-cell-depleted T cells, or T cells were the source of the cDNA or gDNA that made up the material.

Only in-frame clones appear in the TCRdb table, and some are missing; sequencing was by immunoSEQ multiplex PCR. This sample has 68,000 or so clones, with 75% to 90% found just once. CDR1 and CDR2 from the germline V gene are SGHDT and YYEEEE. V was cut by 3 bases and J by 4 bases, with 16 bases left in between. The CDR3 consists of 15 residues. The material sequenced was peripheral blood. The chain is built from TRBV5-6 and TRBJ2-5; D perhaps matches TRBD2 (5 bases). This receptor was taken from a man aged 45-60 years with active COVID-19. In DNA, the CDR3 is TGTGCCAGCAGCTCCTGGATGCGGGTAGCAGAGACCCAGTACTTC. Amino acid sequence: CASSSWMRVAETQYF.